A selection of T cell receptor beta chains follows, all from one sample in a study of Ad26.COV2.S vaccination and SARS-CoV-2 variants. Measured with immunoSEQ multiplex PCR; TCRdb has only the in-frame clones, and not every one. The sample holds a few hundred thousand clones, around 89% seen once. This sample comprised peripheral blood, obtained in a trial of Ad26.COV2.S vaccine versus placebo. These receptors were collected from a person between 18 and 60 years old who received the Ad26.COV2.S COVID-19 vaccine or a placebo. CDR3s include the opening cysteine and the closing phenylalanine or tryptophan. D genes are given only for firm matches. A row's size may be missing; if present it is once, few, many or a size class.

j_call,d_call,clone_size,v_call,cdr3_aa,cdr3_nt
TRBJ1-4,.,once,TRBV4-1,CASSQVGGTANEKLFF,TGCGCCAGCAGCCAAGTTGGTGGGACGGCTAATGAAAAACTGTTTTTT
TRBJ1-2,TRBD1,.,TRBV5-4,CASSVEFGTGGWDYGYTF,TGTGCCAGCAGCGTGGAGTTTGGGACAGGGGGTTGGGACTATGGCTACACCTTC
TRBJ2-7,TRBD2,once,TRBV7-9,CASTIAGGLNSYEQYF,TGTGCCAGTACGATTGCGGGGGGGTTGAACTCCTACGAGCAGTACTTC
TRBJ1-3,.,.,TRBV30,CAWSVPLRRSGNTIYF,TGTGCCTGGAGTGTTCCGTTACGGCGCTCTGGAAACACCATATATTTT
TRBJ1-5,TRBD1,.,TRBV3-1/TRBV3-2,CASSRLKGHSRGQPGNQPQHF,TGTGCCAGCAGCAGGCTGAAAGGTCACTCCAGGGGGCAGCCGGGTAATCAGCCCCAGCATTTT
TRBJ2-1,TRBD1,once,TRBV18,CASSRSTRTGVDEQFF,TGTGCCAGCTCACGATCAACGAGGACAGGGGTGGATGAGCAGTTCTTC
TRBJ1-5,.,.,TRBV6-5,CASSYGLNQPQHF,TGTGCCAGCAGTTACGGGCTCAATCAGCCCCAGCATTTT
TRBJ2-1,TRBD2,.,TRBV6-2/TRBV6-3,CASSPVLAGGRNEQFF,TGTGCCAGCAGCCCTGTACTAGCGGGGGGGCGCAATGAGCAGTTCTTC
TRBJ2-2,.,few,TRBV19,CASTPAGLDTGELFF,TGTGCCAGTACCCCGGCAGGCCTGGACACCGGGGAGCTGTTTTTT
TRBJ2-5,TRBD2,.,TRBV4-1,CASSQVGRGSYQETQYF,TGCGCCAGCAGCCAAGTGGGGCGGGGGAGCTACCAAGAGACCCAGTACTTC
TRBJ2-1,.,.,TRBV7-6,CASRTGTLNEQFF,TGTGCCAGCAGGACCGGGACATTAAATGAGCAGTTCTTC
TRBJ2-3,.,.,TRBV19,CASSWTGTDTQYF,TGTGCCAGTAGTTGGACAGGCACAGATACGCAGTATTTT
TRBJ1-1,.,.,TRBV2,CASSALGYTEAFF,TGTGCCAGCAGCGCCCTTGGGTACACTGAAGCTTTCTTT
TRBJ2-3,.,.,TRBV3-1/TRBV3-2,CASSQQDGRLMNTQYF,TGTGCCAGCAGCCAACAGGACGGACGTCTGATGAATACGCAGTATTTT
TRBJ1-1,TRBD1,.,TRBV6-6,CASSYGTGGFTEAFF,TGTGCCAGCAGTTACGGGACAGGGGGCTTCACTGAAGCTTTCTTT
TRBJ1-3,.,few,TRBV5-1,CASSLGGRFSGNTIYF,TGCGCCAGCAGCTTGGGGGGACGCTTCTCTGGAAACACCATATATTTT
TRBJ2-7,.,few,TRBV5-4,CASSQNKPYEQYF,TGTGCCAGCAGCCAAAACAAACCCTACGAGCAGTACTTC
TRBJ1-6,.,.,TRBV30,CAWTGGDSPLHF,TGTGCCTGGACAGGTGGGGATTCACCCCTCCACTTT
TRBJ2-7,.,.,TRBV7-2,CASSWGRGDEQYF,TGTGCCAGCAGCTGGGGAAGGGGCGACGAGCAGTACTTC
TRBJ2-7,.,.,TRBV27,CASTGQTSYEQYF,TGTGCCAGCACGGGACAAACATCCTACGAGCAGTACTTC
TRBJ1-1,.,once,TRBV11-2,CASSLGLENTEAFF,TGTGCCAGCAGCTTAGGTCTAGAGAACACTGAAGCTTTCTTT
TRBJ2-7,TRBD1,.,TRBV10-3,CAISESKTGQARLREQYF,TGTGCCATCAGTGAGTCGAAAACCGGACAGGCCAGACTACGGGAGCAGTACTTC
TRBJ2-2,TRBD2,.,TRBV9,CASRETSGTGELFF,TGTGCCAGCAGGGAGACTAGCGGGACCGGGGAGCTGTTTTTT
TRBJ1-2,.,once,TRBV27,CASSLSGQRGGYTF,TGTGCCAGCAGTTTATCGGGGCAGCGAGGGGGCTACACCTTC
TRBJ2-7,TRBD1,.,TRBV5-1,CASSLQTGGNEQYF,TGCGCCAGCAGCCTGCAGACAGGGGGTAACGAGCAGTACTTC
TRBJ2-6,.,.,TRBV19,CASSYREIDGANVLTF,TGTGCCAGTAGTTACAGGGAAATCGATGGGGCCAACGTCCTGACTTTC
TRBJ2-2,.,.,TRBV6-1,CASSEPTGTGELFF,TGTGCCAGCAGTGAACCCACAGGGACCGGGGAGCTGTTTTTT
TRBJ2-7,.,.,TRBV3-1/TRBV3-2,CASSHPRQSSYEQYF,TGTGCCAGCAGCCATCCAAGACAGTCGTCCTACGAGCAGTACTTC
TRBJ2-2,TRBD1,.,TRBV6-1,CASSEGQINTGELFF,TGTGCCAGCAGTGAGGGACAGATTAACACCGGGGAGCTGTTTTTT
TRBJ2-5,.,.,TRBV19,CASRVQETQYF,TGTGCCAGCAGGGTTCAAGAGACCCAGTACTTC
TRBJ1-6,.,once,TRBV6-5,CASSYGQKGYNSPLHF,TGTGCCAGCAGTTACGGCCAGAAGGGCTATAATTCACCCCTCCACTTT